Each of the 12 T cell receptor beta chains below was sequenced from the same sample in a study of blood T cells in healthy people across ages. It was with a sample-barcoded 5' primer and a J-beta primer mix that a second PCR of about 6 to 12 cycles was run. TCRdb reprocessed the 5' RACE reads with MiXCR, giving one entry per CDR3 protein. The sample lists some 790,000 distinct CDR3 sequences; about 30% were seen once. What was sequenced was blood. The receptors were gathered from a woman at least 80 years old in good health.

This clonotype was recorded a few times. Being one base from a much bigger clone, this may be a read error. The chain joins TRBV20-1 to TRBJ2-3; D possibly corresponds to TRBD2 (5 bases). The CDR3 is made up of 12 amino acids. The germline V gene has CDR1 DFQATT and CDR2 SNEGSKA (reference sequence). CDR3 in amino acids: CRASPGSHTQYF. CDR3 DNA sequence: TGCAGGGCTAGCCCCGGATCTCATACGCAGTATTTT.

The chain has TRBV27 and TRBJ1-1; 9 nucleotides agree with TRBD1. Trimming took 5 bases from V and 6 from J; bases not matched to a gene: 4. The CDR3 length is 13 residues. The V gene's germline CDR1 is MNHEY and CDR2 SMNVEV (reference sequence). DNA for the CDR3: TGTGCCAGCAGTGCGGACAGGGGAGCTGAAGCTTTCTTT. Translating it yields CASSADRGAEAFF.

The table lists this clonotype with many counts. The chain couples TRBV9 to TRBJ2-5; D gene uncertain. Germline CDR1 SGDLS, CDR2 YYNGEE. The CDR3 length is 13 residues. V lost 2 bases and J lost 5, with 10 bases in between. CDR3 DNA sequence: TGTGCCAGCAGCGTCGGGTTTGGGGAGACCCAGTACTTC. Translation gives CASSVGFGETQYF. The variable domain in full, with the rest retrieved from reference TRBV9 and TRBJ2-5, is DSGVTQTPKHLITATGQRVTLRCSPRSGDLSVYWYQQSLDQGLQFLIQYYNGEERAKGNILERFSAQQFPDLHSELNLSSLELGDSALYFCASSVGFGETQYFGPGTRLLVL.

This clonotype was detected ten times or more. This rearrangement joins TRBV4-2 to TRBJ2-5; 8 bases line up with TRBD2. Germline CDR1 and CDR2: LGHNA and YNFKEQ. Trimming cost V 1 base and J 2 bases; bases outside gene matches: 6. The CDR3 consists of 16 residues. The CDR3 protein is CASSQVLAGGQETQYF. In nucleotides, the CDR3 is TGTGCCAGCAGCCAAGTGTTGGCGGGGGGACAAGAGACCCAGTACTTC.

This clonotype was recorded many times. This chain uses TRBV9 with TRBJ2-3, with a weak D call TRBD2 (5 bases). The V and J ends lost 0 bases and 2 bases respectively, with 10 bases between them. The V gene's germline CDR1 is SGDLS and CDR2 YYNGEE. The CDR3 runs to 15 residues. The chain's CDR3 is CASSVATGNTDTQYF. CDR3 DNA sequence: TGTGCCAGCAGCGTAGCTACGGGGAACACAGATACGCAGTATTTT.

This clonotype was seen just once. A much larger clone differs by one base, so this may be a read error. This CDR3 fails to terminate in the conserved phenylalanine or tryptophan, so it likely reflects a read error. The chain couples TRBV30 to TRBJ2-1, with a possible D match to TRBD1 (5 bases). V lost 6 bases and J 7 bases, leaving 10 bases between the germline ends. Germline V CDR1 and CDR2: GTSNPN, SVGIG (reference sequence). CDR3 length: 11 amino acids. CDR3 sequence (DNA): TGTGCCTGTAATAAGGGGAATGAGCAGTTCGTC. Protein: CACNKGNEQFV.

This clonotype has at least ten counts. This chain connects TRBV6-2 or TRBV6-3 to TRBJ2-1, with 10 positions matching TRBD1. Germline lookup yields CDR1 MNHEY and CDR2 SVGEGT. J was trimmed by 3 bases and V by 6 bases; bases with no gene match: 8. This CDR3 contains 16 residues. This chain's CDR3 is CASRTERTGGYNEQFF. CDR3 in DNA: TGTGCCAGCAGAACCGAGAGGACAGGGGGCTACAATGAGCAGTTCTTC.

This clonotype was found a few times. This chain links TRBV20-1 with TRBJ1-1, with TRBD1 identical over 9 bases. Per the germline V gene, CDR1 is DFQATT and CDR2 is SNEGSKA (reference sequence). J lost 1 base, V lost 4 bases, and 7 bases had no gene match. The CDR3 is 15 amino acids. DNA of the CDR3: TGCAGTGCTAACCACAGGGGGCGCGGGAACACTGAAGCTTTCTTT. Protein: CSANHRGRGNTEAFF.

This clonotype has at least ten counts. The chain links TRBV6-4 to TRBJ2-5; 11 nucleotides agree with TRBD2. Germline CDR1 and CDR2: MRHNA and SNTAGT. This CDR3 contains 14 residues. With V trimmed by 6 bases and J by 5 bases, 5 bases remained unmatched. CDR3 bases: TGTGCCAGCAGACCCAGGACTAGCGGGGAGACCCAGTACTTC. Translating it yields CASRPRTSGETQYF.

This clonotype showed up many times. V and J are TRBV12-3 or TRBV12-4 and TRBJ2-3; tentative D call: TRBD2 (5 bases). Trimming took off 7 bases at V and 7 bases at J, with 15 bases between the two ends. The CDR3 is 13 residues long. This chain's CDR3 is CASTHSGGYTQYF. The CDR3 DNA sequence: TGTGCCAGCACCCATTCGGGCGGGTATACGCAGTATTTT.

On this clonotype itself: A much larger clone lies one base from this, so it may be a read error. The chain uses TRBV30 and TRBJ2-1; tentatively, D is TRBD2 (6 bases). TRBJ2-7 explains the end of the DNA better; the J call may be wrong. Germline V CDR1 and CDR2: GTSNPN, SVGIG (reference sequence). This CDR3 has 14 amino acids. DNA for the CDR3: TGTGCCTGGATTAGGCGGGGATCCTACAATGAGCAGTACTTC. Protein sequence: CAWIRRGSYNEQYF.

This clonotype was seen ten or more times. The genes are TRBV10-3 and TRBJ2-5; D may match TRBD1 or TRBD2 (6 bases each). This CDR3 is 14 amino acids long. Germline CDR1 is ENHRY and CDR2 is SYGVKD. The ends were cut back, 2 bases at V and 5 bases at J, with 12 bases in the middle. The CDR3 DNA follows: TGTGCCATCAGTGAGGGGGGGCCAAGGGAGACCCAGTACTTC. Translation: CAISEGGPRETQYF.